One sample yielded the 25 T cell receptor beta chains listed below, sequenced in a study of blood T cell repertoires in COVID-19. Repertoires were generated with immunoSEQ multiplex PCR, while TCRdb's copy carries only in-frame clones and drops some. This table has over 60,000 clones, around 76% appearing once. The source material was peripheral blood. Source of these receptors: a woman aged 80 or over with acute or convalescent COVID-19.

The sample holds a few counts of this clone. The chain combines TRBV6-6 with TRBJ2-5; 9 bases agree with TRBD1. CDR3 length: 15 residues. Germline V gives CDR1 MNHNY, CDR2 SVGAGI (reference sequence). Trimming cost V 2 bases and J 4 bases; bases outside gene matches: 5. This CDR3 reads CASSYRGTGLETQYF. The CDR3 DNA follows: TGTGCCAGCAGTTACCGCGGGACAGGGTTAGAGACCCAGTACTTC.

The chain is built from TRBV20-1 and TRBJ1-1; no clear D gene. Germline V gives CDR1 DFQATT, CDR2 SNEGSKA (reference sequence). CDR3 size: 12 residues. V lost 3 bases and J lost 1, with 6 bases in between. CDR3 bases: TGCAGTGCTAGTGGGAGGAACACTGAAGCTTTCTTT. Its protein product is CSASGRNTEAFF.

V is TRBV19 and J is TRBJ2-7; D might be TRBD1 (6 bases). The CDR3 extends over 12 amino acids. Trimming left V 3 bases short and J 5 bases short, with 8 bases between. Germline V lookup: CDR1 LNHDA, CDR2 SQIVND (reference sequence). In DNA, the CDR3 is TGTGCCAGTAGTATGGGGGCTAACGAGCAGTACTTC. It encodes CASSMGANEQYF. Together with reference TRBV19 and TRBJ2-7, the CDR3 gives the full variable domain: DGGITQSPKYLFRKEGQNVTLSCEQNLNHDAMYWYRQDPGQGLRLIYYSQIVNDFQKGDIAEGYSVSREKKESFPLTVTSAQKNPTAFYLCASSMGANEQYFGPGTRLTVT.

The chain recombines TRBV3-1 (or the pseudogene TRBV3-2) with TRBJ2-7, with TRBD2 matching 10 bases. The CDR3 contains 17 residues. Trimming removed 1 base from V and 5 bases from J; junction bases left unmatched: 11. CDR1 and CDR2 (germline): LGHDT, YNNKEL (reference sequence). Written as DNA, the CDR3 is TGTGCCAGCAGCCAAGGGGGATATAGCGGGAGGTACCACGAGCAGTACTTC. It is translated as CASSQGGYSGRYHEQYF.

The gene calls are TRBV28 and TRBJ2-3; tentative D call: TRBD2 (5 bases). CDR1 and CDR2 (germline): MDHEN, SYDVKM. This CDR3 has 13 residues. Trimming stripped 4 bases from V and 7 bases from J, with 12 bases between. CDR3 residues: CASSSPSGYTQYF. The CDR3 DNA follows: TGTGCCAGCAGTTCCCCCAGCGGCTATACGCAGTATTTT.

Points on this clone: A junction end diverges from the germline sequence, so it may reflect a read error. Different DNA sequences within this sample yield the same CDR3. The J gene is TRBJ2-7, the V gene TRBV5-6, with D unclear. The CDR3 is 16 amino acids. Germline V lookup: CDR1 SGHDT, CDR2 YYEEEE. The CDR3 DNA reads as TGTGCCAGCAGCCCTATGGGTCAGGTATCGGTATACGAGCAGTATTTC. Its protein product is CASSPMGQVSVYEQYF.

This sequence joins TRBV6-1 and TRBJ2-1, with 8 bases matching TRBD2. V was clipped by 4 bases and J by 5 bases; unmatched bases: 7. This CDR3 is 15 amino acids long. Per the germline V gene, CDR1 is MNHNS and CDR2 is SASEGT. This CDR3 is CASSGASGSHNEQFF. The CDR3 DNA reads TGTGCCAGCAGTGGAGCTAGCGGGTCCCACAATGAGCAGTTCTTC.

This clone was recorded once. This chain joins TRBV7-6 and TRBJ2-7; 9 positions agree with TRBD1. The length of the CDR3 is 21 residues. The junction had 23 bases not matched to a gene; V was cut back by 2 bases and J by 3 bases. Germline V CDR1 and CDR2: SGHVS, FNYEAQ. CDR3 in amino acids: CASSLSPSGPDLDRGDYEQYF. The CDR3 DNA follows: TGTGCCAGCAGCTTAAGTCCGTCCGGCCCTGATCTGGACAGGGGAGACTACGAGCAGTACTTC.

In this sample, this clone turned up once. The rearrangement uses TRBV9 and TRBJ1-1; TRBD1 agrees at 8 bases. The trim removed 6 bases at V and 4 bases at J, leaving 11 bases unmatched. The CDR3 contains 15 residues. CDR1 is SGDLS, CDR2 YYNGEE, per germline. CDR3 amino acids: CASKAPGQGGTEAFF. The CDR3 DNA is TGTGCCAGCAAGGCACCTGGACAGGGCGGCACTGAAGCTTTCTTT.

The chain has TRBV2 and TRBJ2-7, with a tentative D call TRBD1 (6 bases). Germline V gives CDR1 SNHLY, CDR2 FYNNEI. V was pared by 5 bases and J by 3 bases, with 11 bases between. The CDR3 length is 13 residues. The CDR3 sequence: CASSPGDGYEQYF. The CDR3 DNA reads as TGTGCCAGCAGTCCAGGGGATGGCTACGAGCAGTACTTC.

The V and J genes are TRBV6-5 and TRBJ1-3; tentatively, D is TRBD1 (6 bases). Trimming stripped 6 bases from V and 2 bases from J, with 14 bases between. The CDR3 is 15 amino acids. CDR1 MNHEY and CDR2 SVGAGI come from the germline V gene. CDR3 nucleotide sequence: TGTGCCAGCAGACCTGACAGGAAGGCTGGAAACACCATATATTTT. Its translation is CASRPDRKAGNTIYF.

J is TRBJ2-7 and V is TRBV5-4, with 13 bases matching TRBD2. The germline CDR1 and CDR2 sequences are SGHNT and YYREEE (reference sequence). Unmatched junction bases numbered 1, after V lost 1 base and J lost 0 bases. The CDR3 totals 16 residues. CDR3 residues: CASSLTSGRASYEQYF. The CDR3 bases are TGTGCCAGCAGCTTGACTAGCGGGAGGGCCTCCTACGAGCAGTACTTC.

CDR3 region: CASSLNSFASNIINQPQHF. CDR3 coding DNA: TGTGCCAGCAGTTTAAACAGTTTTGCATCCAATATCATCAATCAGCCCCAGCATTTT. V usage is TRBV28 and J usage is TRBJ1-5; no definite D call. Germline V CDR1 and CDR2: MDHEN, SYDVKM. The CDR3 is 19 residues long. Trimming took off 2 bases at V and 3 bases at J, with 23 bases between the two ends.

The V gene is TRBV29-1, the J gene TRBJ1-5, with D tentatively TRBD1 (6 bases). Germline assignment: CDR1 SQVTM and CDR2 ANQGSEA. The CDR3 covers 13 residues. Trimming took off 6 bases at V and 4 bases at J, with 13 bases between the two ends. The CDR3 is CSVGAGDNQPQHF. Here the CDR3 DNA reads TGCAGCGTGGGGGCAGGGGATAATCAGCCCCAGCATTTT. The full variable domain, completed using reference TRBV29-1 and TRBJ1-5, is SAVISQKPSRDICQRGTSLTIQCQVDSQVTMMFWYRQQPGQSLTLIATANQGSEATYESGFVIDKFPISRPNLTFSTLTVSNMSPEDSSIYLCSVGAGDNQPQHFGDGTRLSIL.

This clone was recorded a few times. This sequence joins TRBV6-1 and TRBJ1-6; D not resolved. V lost 1 base to trimming and J lost 7 bases, with 8 bases between them. Germline CDR1 reads MNHNS; CDR2 reads SASEGT. CDR3 length: 14 residues. The DNA of the CDR3 is TGTGCCAGCAGTGAAGTGGCAGTAAATTCACCCCTCCACTTT. Protein sequence: CASSEVAVNSPLHF.

This clone was picked up a small number of times. The chain is built from TRBV7-6 and TRBJ1-6, with TRBD1 matching over 10 bases. The CDR3 extends over 18 amino acids. J gave up 8 bases and V 4 bases, and 14 bases lay outside the gene matches. CDR1 is SGHVS, CDR2 FNYEAQ, per germline. For the CDR3, the DNA is TGTGCCAGCAGCTGGGGAAGACAGGGGGCGAAGGGGTATTCACCCCTCCACTTT. This translates into CASSWGRQGAKGYSPLHF.

CDR3 nucleotides: TGTGCCACCAGCAGAGAGGAAGGGGCCTCCTACAATCAGCCCCAGCATTTT. Protein: CATSREEGASYNQPQHF. The chain combines TRBV15 with TRBJ1-5; a weak D match, TRBD1 (5 bases). The germline CDR1 and CDR2 sequences are LNHNV and YYDKDF (reference sequence). Trimming removed 0 bases at V and 3 bases at J, with 15 bases between. The CDR3 covers 17 residues.

The chain recombines TRBV15 with TRBJ1-2; D ambiguous. Per the germline V gene, CDR1 is LNHNV and CDR2 is YYDKDF (reference sequence). This CDR3 comprises 14 residues. Trimming took 0 bases from V and 0 from J, leaving 5 bases between them. The CDR3 nucleotides are TGTGCCACCAGCAGAGATCCAGCTAACTATGGCTACACCTTC. It is translated as CATSRDPANYGYTF.

This clone was picked up a small number of times. The CDR3 DNA sequence: TGTGCCAGCAGTTGGACTAGCGGGAGGAATTACGAGCAGTACTTC. The encoded protein is CASSWTSGRNYEQYF. The chain combines TRBV6-2 or TRBV6-3 with TRBJ2-7; 14 bases line up with TRBD2. The CDR3 totals 15 residues. Germline loops: CDR1 MNHEY, CDR2 SVGEGT. Trimming took 4 bases from V and 4 from J; bases not matched to a gene: 3.

The rearrangement joins TRBV27 to TRBJ1-4; 8 nucleotides match TRBD1. The CDR3 contains 18 residues. Looked up from germline, CDR1 is MNHEY and CDR2 is SMNVEV (reference sequence). The junction had 10 bases not matched to a gene; V was cut back by 0 bases and J by 4 bases. CDR3 protein: CASSLSGSRQGSNEKLFF. CDR3 nucleotides: TGTGCCAGCAGTTTATCGGGCTCCCGACAGGGGAGTAATGAAAAACTGTTTTTT. Full variable domain (outside the CDR3, taken from reference TRBV27 and TRBJ1-4): EAQVTQNPRYLITVTGKKLTVTCSQNMNHEYMSWYRQDPGLGLRQIYYSMNVEVTDKGDVPEGYKVSRKEKRNFPLILESPSPNQTSLYFCASSLSGSRQGSNEKLFFGSGTQLSVL.

This chain uses TRBV19 with TRBJ1-6; TRBD1 might be the D (6 bases). Germline V CDR1 and CDR2: LNHDA, SQIVND (reference sequence). Trimming cost V 4 bases and J 7 bases, with 14 bases left between them. The CDR3 is made up of 15 amino acids. CDR3 sequence reads: CASSRQDPRNSPLHF. The DNA of the CDR3 is TGTGCCAGTAGTAGACAGGACCCGAGAAATTCACCCCTCCACTTT. Complete variable domain (other parts from reference TRBV19 and TRBJ1-6): DGGITQSPKYLFRKEGQNVTLSCEQNLNHDAMYWYRQDPGQGLRLIYYSQIVNDFQKGDIAEGYSVSREKKESFPLTVTSAQKNPTAFYLCASSRQDPRNSPLHFGNGTRLTVT.

The V gene is TRBV4-1, the J gene TRBJ2-1, with a tentative D call TRBD1 (6 bases). There are 18 residues in the CDR3. CDR1 is MGHRA and CDR2 is YSYEKL in the germline V gene. The V end was cut by 0 bases, the J end by 0 bases, with 15 bases between. The CDR3 protein is CASSQDLMGTFSYNEQFF. Written as DNA, the CDR3 is TGCGCCAGCAGCCAAGATCTGATGGGGACATTCTCCTACAATGAGCAGTTCTTC.

V is TRBV28 and J is TRBJ2-7; 10 nucleotides line up with TRBD2. J gave up 3 bases and V 2 bases, and 7 bases lay outside the gene matches. The CDR3 is made up of 16 amino acids. Germline CDR1 MDHEN, CDR2 SYDVKM. The CDR3 DNA reads TGTGCCAGCAGTTTAATAACTAGCGGGACTTACTACGAGCAGTACTTC. This gives the protein CASSLITSGTYYEQYF.

The CDR3 sequence: CASSLAAGPEQYF. CDR3 sequence (DNA): TGCGCCAGCAGCTTGGCCGCGGGACCCGAGCAGTACTTC. The chain recombines TRBV5-1 with TRBJ2-7; TRBD2 might be the D (6 bases). The CDR3 is made up of 13 amino acids. The V end lost 0 bases, the J end lost 6 bases, and 10 bases lay between the germline ends. In germline, CDR1 is SGHRS, CDR2 YFSETQ.

This chain connects TRBV4-2 to TRBJ1-1; 7 bases line up with TRBD1. CDR3 length: 12 residues. CDR1 is LGHNA, CDR2 YNFKEQ, per germline. The V gene end was trimmed by 3 bases and the J gene end by 8 bases; junction bases not matched to a gene: 3. CDR3 residues: CASSHVTGEAFF. CDR3 nucleotide sequence: TGTGCCAGCAGCCACGTGACAGGGGAAGCTTTCTTT.